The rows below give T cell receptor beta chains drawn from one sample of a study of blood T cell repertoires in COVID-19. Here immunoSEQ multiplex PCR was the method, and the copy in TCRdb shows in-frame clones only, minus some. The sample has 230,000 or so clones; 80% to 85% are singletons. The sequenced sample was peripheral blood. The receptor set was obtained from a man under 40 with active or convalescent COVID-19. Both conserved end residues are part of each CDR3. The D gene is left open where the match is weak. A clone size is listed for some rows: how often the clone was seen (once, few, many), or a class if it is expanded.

CDR3nt: TGTGCCAGCAGTCCCAGCAGGTCGCAGTATTTT; CDR3aa: CASSPSRSQYF; j_gene: TRBJ2-3; abundance: NA; d_gene: NA; v_gene: TRBV2
CDR3nt: TGTGCCAGCAGTTCCCATAACAGTAATGAGCAGTTCTTC; CDR3aa: CASSSHNSNEQFF; j_gene: TRBJ2-1; abundance: few; d_gene: NA; v_gene: TRBV6-5
CDR3nt: TGCCCCCGCCGCCCCCTGGGGGGCTCCTATAATTCACCCCTCCACTTT; CDR3aa: CPRRPLGGSYNSPLHF; j_gene: TRBJ1-6; abundance: NA; d_gene: NA; v_gene: TRBV4-1
CDR3nt: TGTGCCAGCAGCGGGCGGCGGGGGAATAATTCACCCCTCCACTTT; CDR3aa: CASSGRRGNNSPLHF; j_gene: TRBJ1-6; abundance: NA; d_gene: NA; v_gene: TRBV7-2
CDR3nt: TGTGCCAGCAGCGTATCAGGGGCCACTGAAGCTTTCTTT; CDR3aa: CASSVSGATEAFF; j_gene: TRBJ1-1; abundance: NA; d_gene: NA; v_gene: TRBV9
CDR3nt: TGCAGCGTTGAAGACTGGCGGAACGGAGATACGCAGTATTTT; CDR3aa: CSVEDWRNGDTQYF; j_gene: TRBJ2-3; abundance: NA; d_gene: NA; v_gene: TRBV29-1
CDR3nt: TGTGCCAGCAGTGACAGGTCTCGGGGCACTGAAGCTTTCTTT; CDR3aa: CASSDRSRGTEAFF; j_gene: TRBJ1-1; abundance: NA; d_gene: NA; v_gene: TRBV11-2
CDR3nt: TGTGCCAGCGCCATGGGGGGGCCCAATGAGCAGTTCTTC; CDR3aa: CASAMGGPNEQFF; j_gene: TRBJ2-1; abundance: NA; d_gene: NA; v_gene: TRBV5-6
CDR3nt: TGTGCCAGCAGTCAGGCGTTGGGCAGGGGCACCTACTACGAGCAGTACTTC; CDR3aa: CASSQALGRGTYYEQYF; j_gene: TRBJ2-7; abundance: NA; d_gene: NA; v_gene: TRBV3-1/TRBV3-2
CDR3nt: TGTGCCAGCAGCCCAAACACAGATACGCAGTATTTT; CDR3aa: CASSPNTDTQYF; j_gene: TRBJ2-3; abundance: NA; d_gene: NA; v_gene: TRBV12-3/TRBV12-4
CDR3nt: TGTGCCAGCAGCTTGGCCCAGGGCCAGCCAGATACGCAGTATTTT; CDR3aa: CASSLAQGQPDTQYF; j_gene: TRBJ2-3; abundance: NA; d_gene: NA; v_gene: TRBV5-4
CDR3nt: TGTGCCAGCAGCCGGACCGGGACAGGGCTGTCACCCCTCCACTTT; CDR3aa: CASSRTGTGLSPLHF; j_gene: TRBJ1-6; abundance: NA; d_gene: TRBD1; v_gene: TRBV28
CDR3nt: TGTGCCAGCAGCCAACAGGGGGCGGGATCCTACAATGAGCAGTTCTTC; CDR3aa: CASSQQGAGSYNEQFF; j_gene: TRBJ2-1; abundance: NA; d_gene: TRBD1; v_gene: TRBV5-6
CDR3nt: TGCGCCAGCAGCCAAGAGGGGACATGGGGCACAGATACGCAGTATTTT; CDR3aa: CASSQEGTWGTDTQYF; j_gene: TRBJ2-3; abundance: NA; d_gene: NA; v_gene: TRBV4-3
CDR3nt: TGTGCCAGCAGCAGCTGGACAGGGGGGAATTCACCCCTCCACTTT; CDR3aa: CASSSWTGGNSPLHF; j_gene: TRBJ1-6; abundance: many; d_gene: TRBD1; v_gene: TRBV7-2
CDR3nt: TGTGCCAGCAGCTTTGGGTGGACTCCTGAAGCTTTCTTT; CDR3aa: CASSFGWTPEAFF; j_gene: TRBJ1-1; abundance: NA; d_gene: NA; v_gene: TRBV5-8
CDR3nt: TGTGCCAGCAGCCCAGATTCCGGGGGATACGAGCAGTACTTC; CDR3aa: CASSPDSGGYEQYF; j_gene: TRBJ2-7; abundance: NA; d_gene: NA; v_gene: TRBV12-1
CDR3nt: TGTGCCAGCAGCTTTTCGCAGTACGGCTACACCTTC; CDR3aa: CASSFSQYGYTF; j_gene: TRBJ1-2; abundance: NA; d_gene: NA; v_gene: TRBV7-2
CDR3nt: TGTGCCAGCAGTTCCGGGACAGTCTATGGCTACACCTTC; CDR3aa: CASSSGTVYGYTF; j_gene: TRBJ1-2; abundance: NA; d_gene: TRBD1; v_gene: TRBV12-3/TRBV12-4
CDR3nt: TGTGCCAGCTCACCCATCGCCTCGGGGCAGGGGGCCAGTTCCTTTAAAGATACGCAGTATTTT; CDR3aa: CASSPIASGQGASSFKDTQYF; j_gene: TRBJ2-3; abundance: NA; d_gene: TRBD1; v_gene: TRBV18
CDR3nt: TGCACCAGCAGCCAAGAATGGAGTCGAGCCGCCTATGGCTACACCTTC; CDR3aa: CTSSQEWSRAAYGYTF; j_gene: TRBJ1-2; abundance: NA; d_gene: NA; v_gene: TRBV1
CDR3nt: TGTGCCAGCGGGACAGGGGACAGCAATCAGCCCCAGCATTTT; CDR3aa: CASGTGDSNQPQHF; j_gene: TRBJ1-5; abundance: NA; d_gene: TRBD1; v_gene: TRBV7-9
CDR3nt: TGTGCCAGCAGCCTACGAGCGGGGCGGACCGAGCAGTACTTC; CDR3aa: CASSLRAGRTEQYF; j_gene: TRBJ2-7; abundance: few; d_gene: TRBD2; v_gene: TRBV13
CDR3nt: TGTGCCAGCAGTCCCGGGACTAGCGCCTCCCCTAGCACAGATACGCAGTATTTT; CDR3aa: CASSPGTSASPSTDTQYF; j_gene: TRBJ2-3; abundance: NA; d_gene: TRBD2; v_gene: TRBV6-6
CDR3nt: TGTGCCAGCAGTCAGGGTTTCGGAAACATTCAGTACTTC; CDR3aa: CASSQGFGNIQYF; j_gene: TRBJ2-4; abundance: NA; d_gene: NA; v_gene: TRBV27
CDR3nt: TGTGCCAGCAGTTACGGCGATCAGGGGAACACTGAAGCTTTCTTT; CDR3aa: CASSYGDQGNTEAFF; j_gene: TRBJ1-1; abundance: NA; d_gene: NA; v_gene: TRBV6-5
CDR3nt: TGTGCCAGCAGCGTAGCCCCCTCCGGACTCAGAAATTCAGATACGCAGTATTTT; CDR3aa: CASSVAPSGLRNSDTQYF; j_gene: TRBJ2-3; abundance: NA; d_gene: NA; v_gene: TRBV9
CDR3nt: TGTGCCAGCTCACCCTCCGGGTTACGGGGTGAAGCTTTCTTT; CDR3aa: CASSPSGLRGEAFF; j_gene: TRBJ1-1; abundance: NA; d_gene: NA; v_gene: TRBV18
CDR3nt: TGCAGCGTAACTAAAGCGGCTAGCGGGGGGGCGTATGAGCAGTTCTTC; CDR3aa: CSVTKAASGGAYEQFF; j_gene: TRBJ2-1; abundance: NA; d_gene: TRBD2; v_gene: TRBV29-1
CDR3nt: TGCGCCAGCAGCCAAGAGGGGGGGACAGGGGACCTCTCTGGAAACACCATATATTTT; CDR3aa: CASSQEGGTGDLSGNTIYF; j_gene: TRBJ1-3; abundance: many; d_gene: TRBD1; v_gene: TRBV4-3
CDR3nt: TGTGCCAGCAGCGTAGGGGCAAACACTGAAGCTTTCTTT; CDR3aa: CASSVGANTEAFF; j_gene: TRBJ1-1; abundance: NA; d_gene: NA; v_gene: TRBV9
CDR3nt: TGTGCCAGCAGCTTAGTACAGGGAGGCTACACCTTC; CDR3aa: CASSLVQGGYTF; j_gene: TRBJ1-2; abundance: NA; d_gene: NA; v_gene: TRBV7-6
CDR3nt: TGTGCCAGCAGCTTGGAGGGGCGCCGCACCGGGGAGCTGTTTTTT; CDR3aa: CASSLEGRRTGELFF; j_gene: TRBJ2-2; abundance: once; d_gene: NA; v_gene: TRBV5-8
CDR3nt: TGTGCCAGCAGCCAAGATGGTAGCGGGAGGGCAGATACGCAGTATTTT; CDR3aa: CASSQDGSGRADTQYF; j_gene: TRBJ2-3; abundance: many; d_gene: TRBD2; v_gene: TRBV4-2
CDR3nt: TGTGCCAGCAGCGTAGCTGGGGACAGAAATTCACCCCTCCACTTT; CDR3aa: CASSVAGDRNSPLHF; j_gene: TRBJ1-6; abundance: NA; d_gene: TRBD1; v_gene: TRBV9
CDR3nt: TGTGCCAGCAGCCTACGGGGGGCACAAGAGACCCAGTACTTC; CDR3aa: CASSLRGAQETQYF; j_gene: TRBJ2-5; abundance: NA; d_gene: NA; v_gene: TRBV5-6
CDR3nt: TGCAGCGTTGTTGGGGGCGCAGAGACCCAGTACTTC; CDR3aa: CSVVGGAETQYF; j_gene: TRBJ2-5; abundance: NA; d_gene: NA; v_gene: TRBV29-1
CDR3nt: TGTGCCAGCACCGAACAGGGACGGTTCACTGAAGCTTTCTTT; CDR3aa: CASTEQGRFTEAFF; j_gene: TRBJ1-1; abundance: NA; d_gene: NA; v_gene: TRBV28
CDR3nt: TGTGCCAGCAGCACGGGACAGCCTAATGAAAAACTGTTTTTT; CDR3aa: CASSTGQPNEKLFF; j_gene: TRBJ1-4; abundance: NA; d_gene: TRBD1; v_gene: TRBV9
CDR3nt: TGTGCCAGCAGAAGAGACAGGACTCTAGCCAAAAACATTCAGTACTTC; CDR3aa: CASRRDRTLAKNIQYF; j_gene: TRBJ2-4; abundance: NA; d_gene: NA; v_gene: TRBV28
CDR3nt: TGTGCCAGCAGTTACGGGCAGAACACTGAAGCTTTCTTT; CDR3aa: CASSYGQNTEAFF; j_gene: TRBJ1-1; abundance: NA; d_gene: NA; v_gene: TRBV6-6
CDR3nt: TGTGCCAGCACCAATGGACAGGGGATAACAGATACGCAGTATTTT; CDR3aa: CASTNGQGITDTQYF; j_gene: TRBJ2-3; abundance: NA; d_gene: TRBD1; v_gene: TRBV9
CDR3nt: TGTGCCAGCAGTTACCCGGGACTGGGGGGGGCCAATGAGCAGTTCTTC; CDR3aa: CASSYPGLGGANEQFF; j_gene: TRBJ2-1; abundance: NA; d_gene: NA; v_gene: TRBV6-2/TRBV6-3
CDR3nt: TGTGCCAGCAGCCCACCAGGACTAGCGGGAGCCCACAATGAGCAGTTCTTC; CDR3aa: CASSPPGLAGAHNEQFF; j_gene: TRBJ2-1; abundance: NA; d_gene: TRBD2; v_gene: TRBV7-3
CDR3nt: TGTGCCAGCAGTCGGAGGTCAGGTCCCAACGAGCAGTACTTC; CDR3aa: CASSRRSGPNEQYF; j_gene: TRBJ2-7; abundance: NA; d_gene: NA; v_gene: TRBV2
CDR3nt: TGTGCCAGCAGCTCCCGCACCCGCGACAGTTTTATCGCTAGCACCTTC; CDR3aa: CASSSRTRDSFIASTF; j_gene: TRBJ1-2; abundance: NA; d_gene: NA; v_gene: TRBV7-2
CDR3nt: TGTGCCAGCAGTGAAGCCTCGGGGGGAGGGCCCCTTTTC; CDR3aa: CASSEASGGGPLF; j_gene: TRBJ2-4; abundance: NA; d_gene: TRBD2; v_gene: TRBV2
CDR3nt: TGCGCCAGCAGCGGGGGCCGAGGGGGCCAACACAATGAGCAGTTCTTC; CDR3aa: CASSGGRGGQHNEQFF; j_gene: TRBJ2-1; abundance: NA; d_gene: TRBD1; v_gene: TRBV5-1
CDR3nt: TGTGCCAGCAGCCGGGGGGGAGGGGTCGCTAGCGGGAAGGTAGCAGATACGCAGTATTTT; CDR3aa: CASSRGGGVASGKVADTQYF; j_gene: TRBJ2-3; abundance: NA; d_gene: TRBD2; v_gene: TRBV6-6
CDR3nt: TGTGCCAGCAGTTTATTGGGGGCGGGTGGCTACACCTTC; CDR3aa: CASSLLGAGGYTF; j_gene: TRBJ1-2; abundance: NA; d_gene: NA; v_gene: TRBV27
CDR3nt: TGTGCCAGCAGTTACCGCGGGAGTACCTACGAGCAGTACTTC; CDR3aa: CASSYRGSTYEQYF; j_gene: TRBJ2-7; abundance: few; d_gene: TRBD2; v_gene: TRBV6-2/TRBV6-3
CDR3nt: TGTGCCAGCAGCTCGGACAACAATGAGCAGTTCTTC; CDR3aa: CASSSDNNEQFF; j_gene: TRBJ2-1; abundance: NA; d_gene: NA; v_gene: TRBV7-2
CDR3nt: TGTGCCAGCAGCAAGGAGGGCGGTAACAATGAGCAGTTCTTC; CDR3aa: CASSKEGGNNEQFF; j_gene: TRBJ2-1; abundance: NA; d_gene: NA; v_gene: TRBV7-9
CDR3nt: TGCAGCGTTGCCGCCCTGAGGGGAGGGGGCACAGATACGCAGTATTTT; CDR3aa: CSVAALRGGGTDTQYF; j_gene: TRBJ2-3; abundance: NA; d_gene: TRBD2; v_gene: TRBV29-1
CDR3nt: TGTGCCAGCACCTTTGTAGTGGCGGGGGCTTACAATGAGCAGTTCTTC; CDR3aa: CASTFVVAGAYNEQFF; j_gene: TRBJ2-1; abundance: NA; d_gene: NA; v_gene: TRBV7-9
CDR3nt: TGTGCCAGCAGCCTAGCCCCCGGGATTCCTCGTGACGAGCAGTACTTC; CDR3aa: CASSLAPGIPRDEQYF; j_gene: TRBJ2-7; abundance: NA; d_gene: NA; v_gene: TRBV6-6
CDR3nt: TGTGCCAGCAGTGAGAGATTGGCAACTAATGAAAAACTGTTTTTT; CDR3aa: CASSERLATNEKLFF; j_gene: TRBJ1-4; abundance: NA; d_gene: NA; v_gene: TRBV2
CDR3nt: TGTGCCAGCAGCTTCGGACAGGGTAGTGGCCAGTACTTC; CDR3aa: CASSFGQGSGQYF; j_gene: TRBJ2-5; abundance: NA; d_gene: TRBD1; v_gene: TRBV11-2
CDR3nt: TGTGCCAGCAGCGGCGACAGGGTGGGCACCGGGGAGCTGTTTTTT; CDR3aa: CASSGDRVGTGELFF; j_gene: TRBJ2-2; abundance: NA; d_gene: TRBD1; v_gene: TRBV5-4